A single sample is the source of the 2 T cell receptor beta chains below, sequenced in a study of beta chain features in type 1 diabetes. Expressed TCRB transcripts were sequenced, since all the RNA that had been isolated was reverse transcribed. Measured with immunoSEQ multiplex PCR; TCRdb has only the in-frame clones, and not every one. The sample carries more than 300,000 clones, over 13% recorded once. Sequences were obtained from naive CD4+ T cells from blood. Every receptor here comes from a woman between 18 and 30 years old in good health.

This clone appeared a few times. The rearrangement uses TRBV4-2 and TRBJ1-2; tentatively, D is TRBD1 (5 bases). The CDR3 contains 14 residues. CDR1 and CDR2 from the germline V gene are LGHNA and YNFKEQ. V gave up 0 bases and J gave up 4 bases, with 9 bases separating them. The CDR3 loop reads CASSQEGVGYGYTF. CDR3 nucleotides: TGTGCCAGCAGCCAAGAAGGGGTTGGCTATGGCTACACCTTC.

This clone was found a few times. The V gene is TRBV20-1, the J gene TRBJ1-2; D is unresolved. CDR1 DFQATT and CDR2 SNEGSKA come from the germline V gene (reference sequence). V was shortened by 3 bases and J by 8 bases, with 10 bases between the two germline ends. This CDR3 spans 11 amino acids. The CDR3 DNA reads TGCAGTGCTAGTCGGGAAGGAGGCTACACCTTC. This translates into CSASREGGYTF.